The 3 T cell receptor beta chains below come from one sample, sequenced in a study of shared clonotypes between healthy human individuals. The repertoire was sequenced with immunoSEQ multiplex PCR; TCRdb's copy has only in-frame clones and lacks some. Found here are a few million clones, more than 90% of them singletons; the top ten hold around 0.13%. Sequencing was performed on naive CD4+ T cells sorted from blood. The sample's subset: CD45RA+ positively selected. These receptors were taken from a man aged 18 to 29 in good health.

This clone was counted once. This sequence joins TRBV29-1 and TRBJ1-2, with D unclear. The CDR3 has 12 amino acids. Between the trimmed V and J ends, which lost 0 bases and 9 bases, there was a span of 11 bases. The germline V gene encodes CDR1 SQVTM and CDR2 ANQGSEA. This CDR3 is CSVEDLPDRYTF. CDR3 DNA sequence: TGCAGCGTTGAAGATCTACCTGACCGCTACACCTTC. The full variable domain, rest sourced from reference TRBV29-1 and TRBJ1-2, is SAVISQKPSRDICQRGTSLTIQCQVDSQVTMMFWYRQQPGQSLTLIATANQGSEATYESGFVIDKFPISRPNLTFSTLTVSNMSPEDSSIYLCSVEDLPDRYTFGSGTRLTVV.

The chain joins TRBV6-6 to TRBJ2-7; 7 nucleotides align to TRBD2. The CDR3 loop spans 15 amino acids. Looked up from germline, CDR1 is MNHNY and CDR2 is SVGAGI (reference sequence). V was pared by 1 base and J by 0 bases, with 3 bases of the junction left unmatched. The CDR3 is CASSYWGRDSYEQYF. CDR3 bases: TGTGCCAGCAGTTACTGGGGGAGGGACTCCTACGAGCAGTACTTC.

The CDR3 loop is CAINQGHTEAFF. The CDR3 nucleotides are TGTGCCATCAATCAGGGGCACACTGAAGCTTTCTTT. The chain is built from TRBV10-3 and TRBJ1-1; TRBD1 might be the D (6 bases). The germline V gene encodes CDR1 ENHRY and CDR2 SYGVKD. This CDR3 is 12 amino acids long. The V end lost 7 bases, the J end lost 3 bases, and 9 bases lay between the germline ends.